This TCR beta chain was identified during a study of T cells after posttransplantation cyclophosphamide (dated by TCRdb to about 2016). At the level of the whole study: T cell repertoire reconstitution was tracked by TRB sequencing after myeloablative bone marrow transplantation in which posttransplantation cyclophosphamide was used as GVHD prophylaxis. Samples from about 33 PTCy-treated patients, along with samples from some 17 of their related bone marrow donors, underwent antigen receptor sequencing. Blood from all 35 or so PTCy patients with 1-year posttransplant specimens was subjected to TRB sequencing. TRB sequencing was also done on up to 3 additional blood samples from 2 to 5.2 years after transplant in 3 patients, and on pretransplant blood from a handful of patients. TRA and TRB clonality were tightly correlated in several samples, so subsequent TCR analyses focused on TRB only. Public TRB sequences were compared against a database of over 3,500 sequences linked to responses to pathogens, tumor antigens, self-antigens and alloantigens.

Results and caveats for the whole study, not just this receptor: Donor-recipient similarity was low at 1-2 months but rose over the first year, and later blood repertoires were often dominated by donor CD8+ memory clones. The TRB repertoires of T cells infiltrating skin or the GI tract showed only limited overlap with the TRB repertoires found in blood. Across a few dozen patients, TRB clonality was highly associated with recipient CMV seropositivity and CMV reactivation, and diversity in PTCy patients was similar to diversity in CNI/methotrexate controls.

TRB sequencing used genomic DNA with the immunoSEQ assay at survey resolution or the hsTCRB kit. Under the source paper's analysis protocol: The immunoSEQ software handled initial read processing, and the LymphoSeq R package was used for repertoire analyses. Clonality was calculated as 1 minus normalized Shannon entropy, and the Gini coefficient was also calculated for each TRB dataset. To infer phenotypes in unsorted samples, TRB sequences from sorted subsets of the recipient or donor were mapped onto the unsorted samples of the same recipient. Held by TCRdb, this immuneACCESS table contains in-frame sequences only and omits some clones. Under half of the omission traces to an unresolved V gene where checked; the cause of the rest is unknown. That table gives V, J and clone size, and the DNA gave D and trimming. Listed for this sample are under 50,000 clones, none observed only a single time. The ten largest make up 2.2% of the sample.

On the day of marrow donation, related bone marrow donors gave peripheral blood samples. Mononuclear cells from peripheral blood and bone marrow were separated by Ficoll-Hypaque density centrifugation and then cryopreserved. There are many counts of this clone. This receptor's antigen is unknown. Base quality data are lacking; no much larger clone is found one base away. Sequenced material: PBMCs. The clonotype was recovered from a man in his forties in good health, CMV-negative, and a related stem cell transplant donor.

The CDR3 sequence is CASSHQTSYRTDTQYF. The sequenced DNA: TGCGCCAGCAGCCACCAAACTAGTTATCGCACAGATACGCAGTATTTT. The chain couples TRBV4-1 to TRBJ2-3, and the D gene may be TRBD2, 5 bases matching. From the germline V gene, CDR1 is MGHRA and CDR2 is YSYEKL. The CDR3 goes from the cysteine to the phenylalanine over 16 residues. Only the CDR3 DNA is retained, 48 bases long and in frame from the first base. The V end loses 3 bases and the J end loses 1 base, and a stretch of 14 bases separates them.